Each of the 13 T cell receptor beta chains below was sequenced from the same sample in a study of cytomegalovirus exposure and HLA in healthy donors. Researchers ran the PCR with 60 Vbeta and 13 Jbeta primers. Sequencing used immunoSEQ multiplex PCR; TCRdb keeps in-frame clones, though not all of them. The table records around 160,000 clones, roughly three quarters of them present only once. The material sequenced was PBMCs. The receptors were sampled from a woman in her thirties or forties in good health and CMV-seropositive.

This clone was recorded a few times. The chain couples TRBV6-6 to TRBJ1-1, with 9 positions matching TRBD1. V dropped 5 bases and J dropped 3; count of bases not matched to a gene: 7. Germline V lookup: CDR1 MNHNY, CDR2 SVGAGI (reference sequence). The CDR3 sequence is 15 residues long. In DNA, the CDR3 is TGTGCCAGCAGTGATACAGGGGGCAGGGACACTGAAGCTTTCTTT. It codes for CASSDTGGRDTEAFF.

This chain links TRBV14 with TRBJ1-2; the D gene is possibly TRBD1 (6 bases). V lost 0 bases to trimming and J lost 4 bases, with 9 bases between them. CDR1 is SGHDN, CDR2 FVKESK, per germline. CDR3 size: 14 residues. CDR3 amino acids: CASSQDPRGYGYTF. CDR3 in DNA: TGTGCCAGCAGCCAAGATCCCAGGGGCTATGGCTACACCTTC.

The genes are TRBV11-1 and TRBJ1-1; TRBD1 might be the D (5 bases). V was trimmed by 1 base and J by 3 bases, leaving 15 bases between them. Germline CDR1 is SGHAT and CDR2 is FQDESV (reference sequence). The CDR3 is made up of 16 amino acids. The CDR3 DNA reads as TGTGCCAGCAGCTTAGGGTCGTTTTACAGGTACACTGAAGCTTTCTTT. As protein: CASSLGSFYRYTEAFF.

This sequence joins TRBV5-6 and TRBJ2-5; maybe TRBD2 (5 bases). The CDR3 sequence is 13 residues long. Germline assignment: CDR1 SGHDT and CDR2 YYEEEE. Trimming shortened V by 0 bases and J by 5 bases, and 8 bases separated the two germline ends. CDR3 amino acids: CASSLGGPETQYF. In DNA, the CDR3 is TGTGCCAGCAGCTTGGGAGGGCCCGAGACCCAGTACTTC.

This rearrangement joins TRBV5-4 to TRBJ2-7; D perhaps matches TRBD2 (5 bases). The CDR3 totals 14 residues. Deletions cut 4 bases from V and 2 bases from J, with 13 bases between. Germline-derived CDR1 and CDR2 are SGHNT and YYREEE (reference sequence). The CDR3: CASSSVDGTYEQYF. The CDR3 DNA sequence: TGTGCCAGCAGCAGCGTGGACGGGACCTACGAGCAGTACTTC.

The chain joins TRBV27 to TRBJ2-3, with 8 bases lining up with TRBD2. With 5 bases clipped from V and 2 bases from J, the junction kept 18 bases outside the gene matches. This CDR3 contains 19 residues. CDR1 is MNHEY and CDR2 is SMNVEV in the germline V gene (reference sequence). The CDR3 nucleotides read TGTGCCAGCAGTCCCACCACCGGACTAGCTGGGCGATTCACAGATACGCAGTATTTT. Protein sequence: CASSPTTGLAGRFTDTQYF.

The rearrangement joins TRBV4-1 to TRBJ2-3; 7 nucleotides match TRBD1. The J segment lost 4 bases and the V segment lost 0 bases, leaving 4 bases of the junction unmatched. Germline values: CDR1 MGHRA, CDR2 YSYEKL. CDR3 size: 15 residues. In DNA form, the CDR3 reads TGCGCCAGCAGCCAAGATACAGGGGCATCAGATACGCAGTATTTT. Translated: CASSQDTGASDTQYF.

The gene calls are TRBV30 and TRBJ2-7; 9 positions agree with TRBD1. The CDR3 extends over 13 amino acids. Germline CDR1 reads GTSNPN; CDR2 reads SVGIG (reference sequence). Trimming removed 3 bases from V and 1 base from J; junction bases left unmatched: 1. CDR3 sequence (DNA): TGTGCCTGGAGGACAGGGGGTTCCTACGAGCAGTACTTC. It is translated as CAWRTGGSYEQYF.

J is TRBJ1-5 and V is TRBV14; D not resolved. The CDR3 runs 13 residues. V lost 1 base and J 2 bases, leaving 3 bases between the germline ends. Germline V gene data show CDR1 as SGHDN and CDR2 as FVKESK. The CDR3: CASSQAGNQPQHF. CDR3 DNA: TGTGCCAGCAGCCAAGCAGGCAATCAGCCCCAGCATTTT.

This clone was counted only a few times. The chain uses TRBV7-7 and TRBJ2-5; D is possibly TRBD1 (5 bases). CDR1 and CDR2 (germline): SSHAT, FNYEAQ (reference sequence). Trimming left V 1 base short and J 2 bases short, with 11 bases between. The CDR3 covers 15 residues. The DNA of the CDR3 is TGTGCCAGCAGCTTAGGACAGATACGGCAAGAGACCCAGTACTTC. It encodes CASSLGQIRQETQYF.

This sequence joins TRBV5-4 and TRBJ2-7, with D possibly TRBD1 on 6 matching bases. This CDR3 region has 13 residues. Trimming took 5 bases from V and 6 from J, leaving 15 bases between them. The germline V gene encodes CDR1 SGHNT and CDR2 YYREEE (reference sequence). CDR3: CASRLGTMGEQYF. CDR3 DNA sequence: TGTGCCAGCAGACTTGGGACAATGGGCGAGCAGTACTTC. The full variable domain, with the rest looked up from reference TRBV5-4 and TRBJ2-7, is ETGVTQSPTHLIKTRGQQVTLRCSSQSGHNTVSWYQQALGQGPQFIFQYYREEENGRGNFPPRFSGLQFPNYSSELNVNALELDDSALYLCASRLGTMGEQYFGPGTRLTVT.

This chain joins TRBV5-1 and TRBJ2-1; 9 bases match TRBD2. Germline V gene sequence: CDR1 SGHRS, CDR2 YFSETQ. This CDR3 has 15 amino acids. V lost 0 bases, J lost 8 bases, and 6 bases stayed unmatched. This CDR3 reads CASSLGLAERDEQFF. The CDR3 region has the DNA TGCGCCAGCAGCTTGGGACTAGCGGAGAGGGATGAGCAGTTCTTC.

The rearrangement links TRBV19 to TRBJ2-7, with D unclear. Trimming removed 1 base from V and 0 bases from J, with 10 bases in between. There are 15 residues in the CDR3. Germline-derived CDR1 and CDR2 are LNHDA and SQIVND (reference sequence). The CDR3 is CASSIGVGISYEQYF. The CDR3 bases are TGTGCCAGTAGTATAGGGGTGGGCATCTCCTACGAGCAGTACTTC.